Described below is a single T cell receptor (beta chain) sequence and its context. The sample belongs to a study of blood T cell repertoires in COVID-19. The wider study: Both acute and convalescent COVID-19 samples were obtained from the United States, Italy and Spain. PBMCs, B-cell-depleted T cells, or T cells were the source of the cDNA or gDNA that made up the material.

The CDR3 is 16 amino acids. V dropped 6 bases and J dropped 16; count of bases not matched to a gene: 21. Germline CDR1 reads SGHRS; CDR2 reads YFSETQ. Seattle's enrolled individuals joined amid active infection and were then monitored longitudinally. Original handling: Amplification with reference gene primers provided the estimates of nucleated cell counts. The data were produced by immunoSEQ multiplex PCR, yet TCRdb's version contains in-frame clones alone and is incomplete. V, J and clone size are those of that table, while D and trimming were read from the DNA. Of some 450,000 clones listed, about 91% are singletons.

V gene TRBV5-1 combines with J gene TRBJ2-1; 11 nucleotides agree with TRBD2. This TCR was sampled from a woman between 50 and 59 years old with COVID-19, enrolled during active disease. The sequenced material came from peripheral blood. This CDR3 reads CASKPLVTSGGSVLFF. CDR3 DNA: TGCGCCAGCAAGCCATTAGTAACTAGCGGGGGTTCTGTTCTCTTCTTC.